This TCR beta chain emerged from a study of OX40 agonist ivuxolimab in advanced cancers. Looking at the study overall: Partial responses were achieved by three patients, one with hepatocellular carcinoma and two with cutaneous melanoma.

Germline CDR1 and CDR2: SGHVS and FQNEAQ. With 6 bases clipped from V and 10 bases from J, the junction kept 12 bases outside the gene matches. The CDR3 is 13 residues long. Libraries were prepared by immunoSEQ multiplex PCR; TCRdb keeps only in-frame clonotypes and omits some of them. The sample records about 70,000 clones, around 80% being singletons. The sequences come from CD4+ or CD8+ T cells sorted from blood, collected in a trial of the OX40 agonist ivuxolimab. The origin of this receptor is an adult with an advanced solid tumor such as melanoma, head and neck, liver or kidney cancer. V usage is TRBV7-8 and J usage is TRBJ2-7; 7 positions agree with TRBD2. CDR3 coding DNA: TGTGCCAGCAGTCCGGGACTATCCTTCGGTCAGTACTTC. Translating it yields CASSPGLSFGQYF.